Shown below are 15 T cell receptor beta chains from a single sample sequenced in a study of cytomegalovirus exposure and HLA in healthy donors. The PCR contained 60 Vbeta and 13 Jbeta primers. Measured with immunoSEQ multiplex PCR; TCRdb has only the in-frame clones, and not every one. The repertoire holds over 150,000 clones, with roughly four fifths as singletons. Sample: PBMCs. These receptors all come from a man aged 50-59 years in good health and CMV-seropositive.

This clone has only a few counts. The V call is TRBV2, the J call TRBJ2-3, with 14 bases aligning to TRBD2. This CDR3 has 14 residues. CDR1 is SNHLY, CDR2 FYNNEI, per germline. V lost 6 bases, J lost 8 bases, and 4 bases stayed unmatched. CDR3 residues: CASSAGTSGSTQYF. The CDR3 nucleotides are TGTGCCAGCAGCGCCGGGACTAGCGGGAGTACGCAGTATTTT.

This chain's CDR3 is CSVVQGNRGYTF. CDR3 bases: TGCAGCGTTGTCCAGGGTAACAGAGGCTACACCTTC. The chain combines TRBV29-1 with TRBJ1-2; the D gene is possibly TRBD1 (5 bases). Trimming removed 4 bases from V and 8 bases from J, with 14 bases in between. Germline-derived CDR1 and CDR2 are SQVTM and ANQGSEA. The CDR3 is 12 residues long.

This clone has a handful of counts. The genes are TRBV7-2 and TRBJ2-2; 11 bases map to TRBD2. V gave up 6 bases and J gave up 1 base; unmatched junction bases: 7. Per the germline V gene, CDR1 is SGHTA and CDR2 is FQGNSA. CDR3 length: 17 amino acids. The chain's CDR3 is CASRYRGLAGNTGELFF. The CDR3 DNA is TGTGCCAGCAGATATAGAGGACTAGCGGGGAACACCGGGGAGCTGTTTTTT. The entire variable domain, with the rest obtained from reference TRBV7-2 and TRBJ2-2, is as follows: GAGVSQSPSNKVTEKGKDVELRCDPISGHTALYWYRQSLGQGLEFLIYFQGNSAPDKSGLPSDRFSAERTGGSVSTLTIQRTQQEDSAVYLCASRYRGLAGNTGELFFGEGSRLTVL.

This clone has just a few counts. The V gene is TRBV13, the J gene TRBJ2-1; maybe TRBD2 (7 bases). With 0 bases removed from V and 3 bases from J, the gap between germline ends came to 9 bases. Germline lookup yields CDR1 PRHDT and CDR2 FYEKMQ (reference sequence). The CDR3 totals 15 residues. The CDR3 is CASSLGGGDYNEQFF. For the CDR3, the DNA is TGTGCCAGCAGCTTAGGAGGGGGGGACTACAATGAGCAGTTCTTC.

J is TRBJ1-1 and V is TRBV7-9; 10 positions agree with TRBD1. V lost 6 bases to trimming and J lost 8 bases; unmatched junction nucleotides: 3. The CDR3 is 12 residues long. CDR1 is SEHNR and CDR2 is FQNEAQ in the germline V gene (reference sequence). The CDR3 here is CASRTGGEEAFF. DNA for the CDR3: TGTGCCAGCAGGACAGGGGGCGAGGAAGCTTTCTTT.

The chain uses TRBV30 and TRBJ2-2, with 7 bases identical to TRBD1. J gave up 3 bases and V 4 bases, and 2 bases lay outside the gene matches. Per germline, CDR1 GTSNPN and CDR2 SVGIG (reference sequence). This CDR3 contains 13 residues. For the CDR3, the DNA is TGTGCCTGGATGACAGGGTACACCGGGGAGCTGTTTTTT. This codes for CAWMTGYTGELFF.

The chain has TRBV7-2 and TRBJ2-1; TRBD2 matches at 16 bases. Trimming at V came to 0 bases and at J to 9 bases, leaving 14 bases not matched to a gene. From germline, CDR1 is SGHTA and CDR2 FQGNSA. The length of the CDR3 is 20 residues. The CDR3: CASSLAIRLPGLAGGTEQFF. CDR3 sequence (DNA): TGTGCCAGCAGCTTAGCGATCCGACTACCGGGACTAGCGGGGGGGACTGAGCAGTTCTTC.

The rearrangement joins TRBV5-6 to TRBJ2-5, with 10 bases that match TRBD2. The germline gives CDR1 SGHDT, CDR2 YYEEEE. V dropped 4 bases and J dropped 5; count of bases not matched to a gene: 5. The CDR3 contains 14 residues. This CDR3 reads CASSAGLASETQYF. For the CDR3, the DNA is TGTGCCAGCAGCGCGGGACTAGCGTCGGAGACCCAGTACTTC.

Note on this clone: At one end, the junction sequence differs from germline, possibly due to a read error. V is TRBV5-1 and J is TRBJ2-3; D perhaps matches TRBD2 (6 bases). Germline-derived CDR1 and CDR2 are SGHRS and YFSETQ. There are 13 residues in the CDR3. This chain's CDR3 is CASSPGDTDTQYF. DNA for the CDR3: TGTGCCAGCAGCCCGGGGGACACAGATACGCAGTATTTT.

The chain is built from TRBV5-1 and TRBJ2-7, with 9 positions matching TRBD1. Germline V lookup: CDR1 SGHRS, CDR2 YFSETQ. V lost 4 bases and J lost 6; bases outside the gene matches: 11. The length of the CDR3 is 15 residues. Written as DNA, the CDR3 is TGCGCCAGCAGCGTACTGGGACAGGGTGGCGGCGAGCAGTACTTC. This sequence encodes CASSVLGQGGGEQYF.

This clone showed up just a few times. The chain couples TRBV6-5 to TRBJ1-1; no clear D gene. This CDR3 is built from 13 residues. V lost 8 bases, J lost 1 base, and 11 bases lay in between. Germline values: CDR1 MNHEY, CDR2 SVGAGI. DNA for the CDR3: TGTGCCAGCCGATGGAGTAGGAACACTGAAGCTTTCTTT. This gives the protein CASRWSRNTEAFF.

As DNA, the CDR3 is TGTGCCAGCAGTTTATTCTCTGACGACTTCTCCTACGAGCAGTACTTC. It translates to CASSLFSDDFSYEQYF. The chain uses TRBV28 and TRBJ2-7; no clear D gene. The CDR3 has 16 residues. CDR1 and CDR2 from the germline V gene are MDHEN and SYDVKM. Trimming cost V 1 base and J 0 bases, with 13 bases left between them.

This clone came up once. This chain joins TRBV11-3 and TRBJ2-7, with D possibly matching TRBD1 (6 bases). This CDR3 is built from 14 residues. V lost 2 bases to trimming and J lost 6 bases, with 14 bases between them. CDR1 is SGHNT and CDR2 is YENEEA in the germline V gene. This CDR3 reads CASSLNGGSSEQYF. The CDR3 DNA is TGTGCCAGCAGCTTAAATGGGGGCTCTAGCGAGCAGTACTTC.

The chain is built from TRBV7-3 and TRBJ1-3; D uncertain. The CDR3 has 14 amino acids. The germline CDR1 and CDR2 sequences are SGHTA and FQGTGA. Between the trimmed V and J ends, which lost 5 bases and 0 bases, there was a span of 8 bases. The DNA for the CDR3 is TGTGCCAGCAGCGGAGGAGGCTCTGGAAACACCATATATTTT. This translates into CASSGGGSGNTIYF.

Concerning this clone itself: The sample carries other DNA sequences with the same CDR3. V is TRBV30 and J is TRBJ1-1; weak D call: TRBD1 (6 bases). This CDR3 comprises 15 residues. CDR1 is GTSNPN, CDR2 SVGIG, per germline (reference sequence). Trimming took 2 bases from V and 2 from J, leaving 15 bases between them. CDR3 sequence: CAWSRGLSPNTEAFF. Here the CDR3 DNA reads TGTGCCTGGAGTAGGGGGTTGTCCCCCAACACTGAAGCTTTCTTT. The full variable domain, completed using reference TRBV30 and TRBJ1-1, is SQTIHQWPATLVQPVGSPLSLECTVEGTSNPNLYWYRQAAGRGLQLLFYSVGIGQISSEVPQNLSASRPQDRQFILSSKKLLLSDSGFYLCAWSRGLSPNTEAFFGQGTRLTVV.